This entry lists 16 T cell receptor beta chains sequenced from one sample in a study of blood T cell repertoires in COVID-19. Produced via immunoSEQ multiplex PCR; TCRdb's table is partial and in-frame only. The sample carries around 100,000 clones, about 86% recorded once. Sequenced input: peripheral blood. Receptors were obtained from a human donor in a cohort sampled during active COVID-19.

This clone was seen once. V usage is TRBV6-5 and J usage is TRBJ2-7, with TRBD1 as a possible D gene (6 bases). CDR3 length equals 14 residues. Trimming shortened V by 6 bases and J by 2 bases, and 14 bases separated the two germline ends. CDR1 is MNHEY, CDR2 SVGAGI, per germline. The CDR3 loop is CASRGTLHPYEQYF. The CDR3 DNA follows: TGTGCCAGCAGAGGGACACTTCACCCCTACGAGCAGTACTTC.

The chain uses TRBV5-4 and TRBJ2-7; the D gene is possibly TRBD2 (6 bases). Germline V gives CDR1 SGHNT, CDR2 YYREEE (reference sequence). This CDR3 region has 14 residues. Trimming pared 4 bases from V and 4 bases from J, leaving 15 bases between. The CDR3 nucleotides read TGTGCCAGCAGCCCTGGGGGAGGCTCATACGAGCAGTACTTC. Its translation is CASSPGGGSYEQYF.

The chain recombines TRBV3-1 (or the pseudogene TRBV3-2) with TRBJ2-1; perhaps TRBD1 as D (5 bases). Trimming pared 5 bases from V and 5 bases from J, leaving 13 bases between. Germline assignment: CDR1 LGHDT and CDR2 YNNKEL (reference sequence). This CDR3 spans 14 amino acids. CDR3 sequence: CASSDMTDHNEQFF. The CDR3 region has the DNA TGTGCCAGCAGCGATATGACAGATCACAATGAGCAGTTCTTC.

This clone was seen just once. This CDR3 is CASTTPAGAQYEQYF. The CDR3 bases are TGTGCCAGCACCACCCCAGCGGGGGCTCAATACGAGCAGTACTTC. This chain uses TRBV6-5 with TRBJ2-7; TRBD2 aligns across 8 bases. Trimming removed 7 bases from V and 4 bases from J; junction bases left unmatched: 12. Per the germline V gene, CDR1 is MNHEY and CDR2 is SVGAGI. This CDR3 is 15 amino acids long.

Only one count was recorded for this clone. Given a much more abundant clone one base away, this may be a read error. The chain uses TRBV6-5 and TRBJ2-7, with TRBD1 matching 10 bases. Germline CDR1 MNHEY, CDR2 SVGAGI. CDR3 length: 15 amino acids. Trimming at V came to 0 bases and at J to 3 bases, leaving 2 bases not matched to a gene. CDR3 region: CASSYSGTGVYEQYF. The CDR3 nucleotides read TGTGCCAGCAGTTACTCCGGGACAGGGGTCTACGAGCAGTACTTC.

This chain joins TRBV7-2 and TRBJ2-1; tentatively, D is TRBD1 (6 bases). The CDR3 contains 15 residues. Trimming took off 1 base at V and 2 bases at J, with 9 bases between the two ends. In germline, CDR1 is SGHTA, CDR2 FQGNSA. CDR3: CASSLGQGTYNEQFF. CDR3 coding DNA: TGTGCCAGCAGCTTAGGTCAGGGGACCTACAATGAGCAGTTCTTC.

The chain combines TRBV7-2 with TRBJ2-7, with a weak D call TRBD1 (6 bases). V shed 5 bases and J shed 3 bases, with 17 bases lying between them. Looked up from germline, CDR1 is SGHTA and CDR2 is FQGNSA. This CDR3 has 15 residues. This CDR3 reads CASSPDRQALYEQYF. The DNA for the CDR3 is TGTGCCAGCAGCCCGGACAGACAGGCCCTCTACGAGCAGTACTTC.

The V gene is TRBV7-9, the J gene TRBJ2-3, with 7 bases aligning to TRBD2. Per germline, CDR1 SEHNR and CDR2 FQNEAQ (reference sequence). V was pared by 3 bases and J by 4 bases, with 13 bases of the junction left unmatched. The CDR3 has 17 residues. CDR3 region: CASSFSLGGSGADTQYF. CDR3 sequence (DNA): TGTGCCAGCAGCTTTTCTCTCGGCGGGAGTGGGGCAGATACGCAGTATTTT.

This chain connects TRBV5-6 to TRBJ1-2, with D perhaps TRBD1 (6 bases). The ends were cut back, 3 bases at V and 4 bases at J, with 10 bases in the middle. The CDR3 spans 13 residues. CDR1 is SGHDT and CDR2 is YYEEEE in the germline V gene. The CDR3 here is CASSSWTVYGYTF. CDR3 bases: TGTGCCAGCAGCTCTTGGACAGTCTATGGCTACACCTTC.

This chain links TRBV5-6 with TRBJ1-5; a possible D gene is TRBD1 (5 bases). Trimming pared 3 bases from V and 0 bases from J, leaving 13 bases between. The CDR3 runs to 16 residues. CDR1 is SGHDT and CDR2 is YYEEEE in the germline V gene. Here the CDR3 DNA reads TGTGCCAGCAGCTGGGGGAGGGGAGGTAGCAATCAGCCCCAGCATTTT. Translation gives CASSWGRGGSNQPQHF.

The chain is built from TRBV19 and TRBJ1-1; D not resolved. Germline assignment: CDR1 LNHDA and CDR2 SQIVND (reference sequence). The CDR3 sequence is 10 residues long. Trimming took 11 bases from V and 6 from J, leaving 10 bases between them. The CDR3 loop reads CAGSRPEAFF. CDR3 DNA: TGTGCCGGAAGCAGGCCTGAAGCTTTCTTT. The full variable domain, rest sourced from reference TRBV19 and TRBJ1-1, is DGGITQSPKYLFRKEGQNVTLSCEQNLNHDAMYWYRQDPGQGLRLIYYSQIVNDFQKGDIAEGYSVSREKKESFPLTVTSAQKNPTAFYLCAGSRPEAFFGQGTRLTVV.

The chain couples TRBV21-1 to TRBJ1-5; the tabulated D call, TRBD1, remains unverified against the DNA. TRBV21-1 is a pseudogene locus. The CDR3 contains 15 residues. The CDR3 reads CASSKSGGRGQPQHF. CDR3 coding DNA: TGTGCCAGCAGCAAATCAGGGGGCCGGGGACAGCCCCAGCATTTT.

The chain couples TRBV5-6 to TRBJ2-7; TRBD2 agrees at 7 bases. Losses at the gene ends were 4 bases for V and 2 bases for J; bases not matched to a gene: 3. The CDR3 extends over 13 amino acids. CDR1 and CDR2 from the germline V gene are SGHDT and YYEEEE. The CDR3: CASSNGLAYEQYF. Here the CDR3 DNA reads TGTGCCAGCAGCAACGGACTAGCCTACGAGCAGTACTTC.

The chain couples TRBV4-3 to TRBJ2-3; 8 bases map to TRBD2. The CDR3 is 15 residues long. Per germline, CDR1 LGHNA and CDR2 YSLEER. With V trimmed by 3 bases and J by 0 bases, 2 bases remained unmatched. The CDR3 sequence: CASSHSSGSTDTQYF. For the CDR3, the DNA is TGCGCCAGCAGCCATTCTAGCGGGAGCACAGATACGCAGTATTTT.

The gene calls are TRBV6-2 or TRBV6-3 and TRBJ2-1, with D tentatively TRBD2 (7 bases). The germline gives CDR1 MNHEY, CDR2 SVGEGT. V lost 0 bases and J lost 0, with 21 bases in between. The CDR3 is 20 amino acids. CDR3 amino acids: CASSYSGASGRLLSYNEQFF. The CDR3 DNA reads as TGTGCCAGCAGTTACTCGGGGGCTAGCGGACGCCTTCTCTCCTACAATGAGCAGTTCTTC.

The chain uses TRBV6-2 or TRBV6-3 and TRBJ1-2; 7 bases are shared with TRBD1. Germline V gene lookup returns CDR1 MNHEY and CDR2 SVGEGT. There are 13 residues in the CDR3. Losses at the gene ends were 6 bases for V and 2 bases for J; bases not matched to a gene: 3. The chain's CDR3 is CASSDRVNYGYTF. Here the CDR3 DNA reads TGTGCCAGCAGCGACAGGGTGAACTATGGCTACACCTTC.